The T cell receptor (beta chain) under discussion was sequenced for a study of beta chain features in type 1 diabetes. CD4+ naive, central memory, regulatory and stem cell-like memory cells were sorted via CD45RO/CCR7/CD25/CD127/CD95/CD27. Notes on the study in general: Shortening that was moderate but significant affected the TCRB CDR3s of Type 1 diabetes patients in all four CD4+ subsets.

As for this clone: The target antigen is unknown.

The whole isolated RNA underwent reverse transcription, so sequencing captured expressed TCRB transcripts. Generated by immunoSEQ multiplex PCR, the TCRdb table keeps only in-frame clones and is missing some. Among about 23,000 clones, more than 45% were seen once, and the ten largest hold 0.35% to 0.45%. The TCR originated in a man between 18 and 35 years old with type 1 diabetes. The sample was stem cell memory CD4+ T cells from blood.

The CDR3 coding sequence is TGTGCCAGCAGACAACAGGCGACGACTGAAGCTTTCTTT. Translated: CASRQQATTEAFF. The chain recombines TRBV6-4 with TRBJ1-1; tentative D call: TRBD1 (5 bases). Germline values: CDR1 MRHNA, CDR2 SNTAGT. This CDR3 is built from 13 residues. Trimming shortened V by 6 bases and J by 5 bases, and 13 bases separated the two germline ends.